This TCR beta chain was captured by sequencing in a study of graft-versus-host responses after intestinal transplantation. Study background: The recipients all started with anti-thymocyte globulin induction and then took tacrolimus and steroids for 3 to 4 years. Overall study results and limits: After transplant, early declines in HvG clones were associated with peak levels of circulating GvH clones. Recipient bone marrow held GvH clones, some seen earlier in ileum or blood.

Germline trimming cut 4 bases from V and 3 bases from J; bases unmatched to any gene: 6. The CDR3 contains 15 residues. In germline, CDR1 is SGHRS, CDR2 YFSETQ. TCRdb's table, derived via immunoSEQ multiplex PCR, lists solely in-frame clones and lacks some. The table includes 90,000 to 95,000 clones, over 85% detected once. Of note for this clone: Its specificity is not known.

The sample consisted of unstimulated CD8+ T cells sorted from spleen or lymph node cells, taken before intestinal transplant. This rearrangement joins TRBV5-1 to TRBJ2-7; 11 bases line up with TRBD2. This sequence was found in a human donor who received an intestinal transplant. CDR3 coding DNA: TGCGCCAGCAGCGCGGGACTAGCGGAGAACTACGAGCAGTACTTC. Translating it yields CASSAGLAENYEQYF.